This TCR beta chain was profiled in a study of blood T cell repertoires in COVID-19. Study as a whole: Material from acute and convalescent COVID-19 was sourced from the United States, Italy and Spain. PBMCs, B-cell-depleted T cells, or T cells provided the cDNA or gDNA that made up the material.

Enrolled during active infection, Seattle patients were then followed longitudinally. Germline CDR1 is LNHDA and CDR2 is SQIVND (reference sequence). The CDR3 loop spans 16 amino acids. The V segment lost 6 bases and the J segment 1 base; nucleotides outside the gene matches: 10. Only a few counts were recorded for this clone. Original processing methods: Amplification with reference gene primers provided the estimates of nucleated cell counts. Repertoires were generated with immunoSEQ multiplex PCR, while TCRdb's copy carries only in-frame clones and drops some. V and J calls plus clone size are reproduced from that table; the DNA served to infer D and trimming. The sample holds fewer than 250,000 clones; around 90% are singletons and the top ten take roughly 0.79%.

Sequenced: peripheral blood. The chain is built from TRBV19 and TRBJ1-1, with 8 nucleotides matching TRBD1. The receptor was isolated from a man younger than 45 with COVID-19, enrolled during active disease. The CDR3 loop is CASRFPGTGSNTEAFF. The CDR3 nucleotides are TGTGCCAGTAGATTCCCTGGGACAGGATCGAACACTGAAGCTTTCTTT.